This paragraph reports one T cell receptor (beta chain). The specificity of this receptor is unknown. Base qualities are not recorded, but no much larger clone differs from it by a single base. The germline V gene (reference sequence) gives CDR1 as LNHDA and CDR2 as SQIVND. The CDR3 contains 21 residues, cysteine and phenylalanine counted. Of the read, only the CDR3 DNA is kept; its 63 bases are in frame from base 1. From V the trimming removes 5 bases and from J it removes 3 bases, while the gene matches leave 23 bases of the junction unaccounted for. The data originate from a study of T cell repertoires in ileal Crohn's disease (dated by TCRdb to about 2019). With respect to the entire study: The median duration of disease was about 7.3 years, and at the time of surgery 35% of patients were active smokers. Every patient underwent surgery because of a complication, which was stricturing disease in about 61% and penetrating disease in around 39%. Postoperative therapy was given to about half of the patients, with thiopurines administered to 11 patients and anti-TNF agents administered to under 20 patients. The TCR repertoire was analysed in over 50 patients with Crohn's disease drawn from a prospective multicentre cohort. Running in parallel with the study was a multicentre cohort set up to find predictors of early endoscopic recurrence following ileocolonic resection. Endoscopic postoperative recurrence was defined by a Rutgeerts score above i0. A total of some 170 mucosal samples from roughly 60 patients were sequenced, with samples obtained at several locations on the surgical specimen and at postoperative endoscopy.

Five hundred nanograms of biopsy DNA per sample were submitted for commercial TCRB immunosequencing. Adaptive Biotechnology amplified the CDR3 regions from genomic DNA with a two-step multiplex PCR designed to control amplification bias. Primers covering every V and J gene segment were used in the first PCR, while barcodes and Illumina adapters were added in the second PCR. An Illumina instrument was used to sequence the CDR3 libraries. The authors processed their data as follows. Vendor-provided pipelines were combined with custom analysis of raw data in R/Bioconductor under R version 3.3.0. Clonality, which ranges from 0 to 1, was calculated as the inverse of the normalised Shannon entropy across all productive clones. High-frequency clones were defined as the share of the repertoire occupied by the top 100 clones, with only clones passing a 95% confidence test being retained. Overlap between samples was measured with the Morisita-Horn index, while repertoire diversity was measured with the Simpson index. Drawn from immuneACCESS, this table holds only the in-frame rearrangements with V and J called that TCRdb kept. Clones are partly lost; checked studies trace under half to an unresolved V gene and leave the rest unexplained. That table gives V, J and clone size, and the DNA gave D and trimming. This sample lists around 1,600 clones; roughly 77% were detected once. Together, the top ten hold approximately 8.3% of the sample.

Eligible patients were adults with ileal or ileocolonic Crohn's disease who had an indication for ileocolonic resection. Whole ileal mucosal biopsies were stored frozen at -80°C before DNA extraction. Genomic DNA was isolated from frozen whole biopsies using a TRizol-based method, and the DNA was quantified with a NanoDrop 2000 spectrophotometer. What the authors observed across the whole study: More high-frequency clones were carried by sorted CD8 T cells than by CD4 T cells, suggesting that mucosal expansions were mainly CD8. Endoscopic recurrence was linked to a higher percentage of high-frequency clones at surgery, and recurrence occurred in every patient whose clonality exceeded 26.8% (18/57). A significantly higher proportion of clonal expansions was observed in active smokers at surgery than in non-smokers (about 25% vs 20%, p=0.02). Only a subgroup of patients, of unstated size, had their mucosal CD4 and CD8 T cells sorted and sequenced.

The TCR was taken from an adult with Crohn's disease. The source material was ileal tissue. The V and J genes are TRBV19 and TRBJ2-1, and TRBD2 aligns with 9 junction nucleotides. The nucleotide sequence reads TGTGCCAGTAGTCAAAAGATTACACCGCGGGGGGGCCCGGATGGCTACAATGAGCAGTTCTTC. Its translation reads: CASSQKITPRGGPDGYNEQFF.